Listed below are T cell receptor beta chains from one sample, sequenced in a study of human thymus T cells. Some clones are missing from TCRdb's copy, which holds only in-frame ones; the method was immunoSEQ multiplex PCR. This sample yields about 46,000 clones, of which approximately 95% are seen a single time; approximately 0.16% belongs to the top ten. Sequenced input: blood. All receptors derive from a girl under three years old with a congenital heart defect but otherwise immunologically healthy. The CDR3 runs from the conserved cysteine through the conserved F or W. D genes are given only for firm matches. Clone size is shown for a subset of rows, as once, few, many or a class of expanded clone.

v_gene	abundance	d_gene	j_gene	CDR3nt	CDR3aa
TRBV27	NA	NA	TRBJ2-7	TGTGCCAGCAGTCCCATCGAAATGTGGGTGCACGAGCAGTACTTC	CASSPIEMWVHEQYF
TRBV29-1	NA	NA	TRBJ1-1	TGCAGCGTTGAACTGGGTGGGAACACTGAAGCTTTCTTT	CSVELGGNTEAFF
TRBV28	NA	NA	TRBJ2-3	TGTGCCAGCACGGGGCAGCCGACAGATACGCAGTATTTT	CASTGQPTDTQYF
TRBV9	NA	NA	TRBJ2-2	TGTGCCAGCAGCGCCTACCCCTGGGGGGCAGACGGGGAGCTGTTTTTT	CASSAYPWGADGELFF
TRBV7-2	NA	TRBD2	TRBJ2-7	TGTGCCAGCAGCCGCAGACTAGCGGACTACGAGCAGTACTTC	CASSRRLADYEQYF
TRBV10-3	NA	TRBD2	TRBJ2-3	TGTGCCATCACCGGGACTAGCGGGAGTGCGCAGTATTTT	CAITGTSGSAQYF
TRBV28	NA	TRBD1	TRBJ1-3	TGTGCCAGCAGACTCCGGGACAGCACACATTCTGGAAACACCATATATTTT	CASRLRDSTHSGNTIYF
TRBV28	NA	NA	TRBJ2-7	TGTGCCAGCAGCCCAAGGGGGGGAAGGGTCTACGAGCAGTACTTC	CASSPRGGRVYEQYF
TRBV18	NA	NA	TRBJ1-1	TGTGCCAGCTCACCCTCATCCACTAGCCCCCATGAAGCTTTCTTT	CASSPSSTSPHEAFF
TRBV5-8	NA	NA	TRBJ2-1	TGTGCCAGCAGCCCGGAGGGGTTAGGCCCCCTTGGGCAGTTCTTC	CASSPEGLGPLGQFF
TRBV5-1	NA	TRBD2	TRBJ2-2	TGCGCCAGCAGCCCTGGACTAGCGGGGACGAACACCGGGGAGCTGTTTTTT	CASSPGLAGTNTGELFF
TRBV5-4	NA	NA	TRBJ1-2	TGTGCCATCCGGTTGAACTATGGCTACACCTTC	CAIRLNYGYTF
TRBV6-5	NA	NA	TRBJ2-7	TGTGCCAGCAGTCCTTCACAGTGGACCTCCTACGAGCAGTACTTC	CASSPSQWTSYEQYF
TRBV5-6	NA	TRBD1	TRBJ2-7	TGTGCCAGCAGCTTCGGGACAGGGTCCTACGAGCAGTACTTC	CASSFGTGSYEQYF
TRBV6-5	NA	NA	TRBJ2-1	TGTGCCAGCGCGAGGAGTAGCGACAATGAGCAGTTCTTC	CASARSSDNEQFF
TRBV4-1	NA	TRBD1	TRBJ2-2	TGCGCCAGCAGCCCCGGGACAGGGAACACCGGGGAGCTGTTTTTT	CASSPGTGNTGELFF
TRBV18	NA	NA	TRBJ2-7	TGTGCCAGCTCACCAGGACAGATCTCCTACGAGCAGTACTTC	CASSPGQISYEQYF
TRBV4-3	NA	NA	TRBJ2-7	TGCGCCAGCAGCCAAGACCGGAGCTACGAGCAGTACTTC	CASSQDRSYEQYF
TRBV29-1	NA	TRBD2	TRBJ2-1	TGCAGCTCAGGGACTACCCCATCCGGTGAGCAGTTCTTC	CSSGTTPSGEQFF
TRBV7-2	once	NA	TRBJ1-5	TGTGCCAGCAGCCCAGGACTCAGCAATCAGCCCCAGCATTTT	CASSPGLSNQPQHF
TRBV11-2	NA	NA	TRBJ2-1	TGTGCCAGCAGCTTAGATCCGGGTCTTGAGCAGTTCTTC	CASSLDPGLEQFF
TRBV7-9	NA	NA	TRBJ1-3	TGTGCCAGCAGCTTTGTGGGTAGCCCAGTCGGAAACACCATATATTTT	CASSFVGSPVGNTIYF
TRBV2	NA	NA	TRBJ2-3	TGTGCCAGCAGTGTGAGGGAGAGCACAGATACGCAGTATTTT	CASSVRESTDTQYF
TRBV6-5	NA	TRBD1	TRBJ1-5	TGTGCCAGCAGTTCGGCCCCCACAGGGGACCAGCCCCAGCATTTT	CASSSAPTGDQPQHF
TRBV2	NA	TRBD1	TRBJ1-2	TGTGCCAGCAGGGATAATGACAGGGGAGTTGACTATGGCTACACCTTC	CASRDNDRGVDYGYTF
TRBV7-9	NA	NA	TRBJ2-5	TGTGCCAGCAGCTTCGTGGAGACCCAGTACTTC	CASSFVETQYF
TRBV15	NA	NA	TRBJ2-3	TGTGCCACCAGCAGAGATTCGTTCGGGGGAACAGATACGCAGTATTTT	CATSRDSFGGTDTQYF
TRBV9	NA	NA	TRBJ2-7	TGTGCCAGCAGCGGCCTCGGGCCGGGGGGCGGGGAGCAGTACTTC	CASSGLGPGGGEQYF
TRBV28	NA	NA	TRBJ1-5	TGTGCCAGCAGTTTAGGCTTGGGCAATCAGCCCCAGCATTTT	CASSLGLGNQPQHF